The text below deals with one T cell receptor (beta chain). Participants were aged about 18 to 90 years from about 25 US areas. This specimen belongs to a study of blood T cell repertoires in COVID-19. Study-wide context: Specimens from acute and convalescent COVID-19 originated in the United States, Italy and Spain. T cells, B-cell-depleted T cells, or PBMCs supplied cDNA or gDNA.

J was trimmed by 4 bases and V by 6 bases; bases with no gene match: 7. The V gene's germline CDR1 is LNHDA and CDR2 SQIVND (reference sequence). This CDR3 comprises 16 residues. Source study methods: Estimates of nucleated cell counts were drawn from the amplification of reference gene primers. Method: immunoSEQ multiplex PCR; TCRdb's copy keeps in-frame clones and lacks some. V, J and clone size were drawn from that table, and D and trimming were deduced from the DNA. The table includes 270,000 or so clones, approximately 90% detected once. This clonotype originated in a woman in her forties with acute COVID-19. This rearrangement joins TRBV19 to TRBJ2-2; TRBD2 matches 11 bases. The sample consisted of PBMCs or T cells enriched from blood (not recorded which). The CDR3 DNA is TGTGCCAGTAGCCCACTAGCGGGAGTCGGCACCGGGGAGCTGTTTTTT. Encoded protein: CASSPLAGVGTGELFF.